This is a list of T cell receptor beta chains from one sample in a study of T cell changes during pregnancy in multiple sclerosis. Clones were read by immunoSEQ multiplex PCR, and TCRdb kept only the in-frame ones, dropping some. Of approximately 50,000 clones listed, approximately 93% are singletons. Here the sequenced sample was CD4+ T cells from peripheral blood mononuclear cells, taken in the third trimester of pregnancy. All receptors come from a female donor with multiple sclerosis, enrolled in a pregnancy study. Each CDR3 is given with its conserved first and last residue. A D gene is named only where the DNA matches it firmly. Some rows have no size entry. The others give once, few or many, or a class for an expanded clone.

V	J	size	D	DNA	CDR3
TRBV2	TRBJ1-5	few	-	TGTGCCAGCAGTGAAGCTCTCGGGGGCAATCAGCCCCAGCATTTT	CASSEALGGNQPQHF
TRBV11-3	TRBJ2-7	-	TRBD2	TGTGCCAGCAGCTTAGGTTCTAGCGGGGCGAGAGAGCAGTACTTC	CASSLGSSGAREQYF
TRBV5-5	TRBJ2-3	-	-	TGTGCCAGCAGCAGTGGGACTTCCCAAAGCACAGATACGCAGTATTTT	CASSSGTSQSTDTQYF
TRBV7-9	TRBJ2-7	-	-	TGTGCCAGCCTAGGGGGGGGATCCTACGAGCAGTACTTC	CASLGGGSYEQYF
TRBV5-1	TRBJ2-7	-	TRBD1	TGCGCCAGCAGCTCCCCGGGACAGGGGGCACCGGGCGAGCAGTACTTC	CASSSPGQGAPGEQYF
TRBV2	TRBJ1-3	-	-	TGTGCCAGCAGCTACAGGTCTGGAAACACCATATATTTT	CASSYRSGNTIYF
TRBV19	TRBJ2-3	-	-	TGTGCCAGTACCCGACAGGTAGATGCAGATACGCAGTATTTT	CASTRQVDADTQYF
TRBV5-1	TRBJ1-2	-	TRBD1	TGCGCCAGCAGCTTGGAAGCAGGGGGAATAGACTATGGCTACACCTTC	CASSLEAGGIDYGYTF
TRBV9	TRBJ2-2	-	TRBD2	TGTGCCAGCAGCGTGGGGACTAGCGGGGGGGTGAACACCGGGGAGCTGTTTTTT	CASSVGTSGGVNTGELFF
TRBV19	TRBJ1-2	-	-	TGTGCCAGTAGTATACCGGGACTACCGGCTCAGTATGGCTACACCTTC	CASSIPGLPAQYGYTF
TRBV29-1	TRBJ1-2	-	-	TGCAGCGTTGAACGAGGGAATCCGATCGGGAACTATGGCTACACCTTC	CSVERGNPIGNYGYTF
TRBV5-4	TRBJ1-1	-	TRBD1	TGTGCCAGCAGCTCCGGACAGGGGTCAGACACTGAAGCTTTCTTT	CASSSGQGSDTEAFF
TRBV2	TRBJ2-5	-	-	TGTGCCAGCAGTTTCCGGGACAACGGAGGTGTAGAGACCCAGTACTTC	CASSFRDNGGVETQYF
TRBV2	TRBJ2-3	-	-	TGTGCCAGCTCCCCGGCAGGGTTTAGCACAGATACGCAGTATTTT	CASSPAGFSTDTQYF
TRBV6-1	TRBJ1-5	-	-	TGTGCCAGCAGTGAAGCGCTAGCAGGGGACCAGCCCCAGCATTTT	CASSEALAGDQPQHF
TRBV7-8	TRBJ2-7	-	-	TGTGCCAGCAGCTTTTCAGAAGTCTACGAGCAGTACTTC	CASSFSEVYEQYF
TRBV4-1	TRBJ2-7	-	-	TGCGCCAGCAGCCTTGGGTCCCTTAGCCCCTACGAGCAGTACTTC	CASSLGSLSPYEQYF
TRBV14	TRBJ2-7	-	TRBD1	TGTGCCAGCAGCCCTTGGGACAGCTACGAGCAGTACTTC	CASSPWDSYEQYF
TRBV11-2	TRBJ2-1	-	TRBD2	TGTGCCAGCAGCTTGGGGACTAGCGTCTACAATGAGCAGTTCTTC	CASSLGTSVYNEQFF
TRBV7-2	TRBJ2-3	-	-	TGTGCCAGCAGCTCGCGACCCCAAGCCCCAGGGTATTTT	CASSSRPQAPGYF
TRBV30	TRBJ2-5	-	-	TGTGCCTGGAGTGAAGGACAGCGGGGTTCAGAGACCCAGTACTTC	CAWSEGQRGSETQYF
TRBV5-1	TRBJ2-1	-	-	TGCGCCAGCAGCTTGGCAGGTTTTAGCGAGGAGCAGTTCTTC	CASSLAGFSEEQFF
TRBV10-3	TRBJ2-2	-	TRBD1	TGTGCCATCAGTGGACAGGGAAAAACCGGGGAGCTGTTTTTT	CAISGQGKTGELFF
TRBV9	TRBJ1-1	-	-	TGTGCCAGCAGCTTCCTACCCCGTGGGGGGGCTTTCTCTGAAGCTTTCTTT	CASSFLPRGGAFSEAFF
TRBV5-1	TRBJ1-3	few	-	TGCGCCAGCAGCTTGGCCGGGAGCTCTGGAAACACCATATATTTT	CASSLAGSSGNTIYF
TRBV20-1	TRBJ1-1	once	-	TGCAGTGCTTATTCCAGGGAAGAAGCTTTCTTT	CSAYSREEAFF
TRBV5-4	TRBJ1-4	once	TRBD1	TGTGCCAGCAGCCGGGATACAGGGGATGAAAAACTGTTTTTT	CASSRDTGDEKLFF
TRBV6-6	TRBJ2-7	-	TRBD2	TGTGCCAGCAGTCCCGGGACTAGCGGGTCGAAAGAGCAGTACTTC	CASSPGTSGSKEQYF
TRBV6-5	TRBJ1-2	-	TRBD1	TGTGCCAGCAGTTCGCGGACAGGGGGCGGCTATGGCTACACCTTC	CASSSRTGGGYGYTF
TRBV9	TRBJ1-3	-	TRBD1	TGTGCCAGCAGCTCTTCGGACAGGGCTGGAAACACCATATATTTT	CASSSSDRAGNTIYF
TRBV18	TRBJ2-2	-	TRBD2	TGTGCCAGCTCACAATACACGGGAGGCCCGAACACCGGGGAGCTGTTTTTT	CASSQYTGGPNTGELFF
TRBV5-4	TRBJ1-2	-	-	TGTGCCAGCAGCTTGGTGACATTCAGGGACACTCAAGACTATGGCTACACCTTC	CASSLVTFRDTQDYGYTF
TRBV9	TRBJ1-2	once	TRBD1	TGTGCCAGCAGCGTAGGGCAGGGGGCCTATGGCTACACCTTC	CASSVGQGAYGYTF
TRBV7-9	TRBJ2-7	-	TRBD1	TGTGCCAGCAGCGTACAGGGGGCCGGGGACTACGAGCAGTACTTC	CASSVQGAGDYEQYF
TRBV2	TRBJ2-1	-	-	TGTGCCAGCATCCGAAGATCGAGGAATGAGCAGTTCTTC	CASIRRSRNEQFF
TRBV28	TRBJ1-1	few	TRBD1	TGTGCCAGCAGGGGACAGGCAAACACTGAAGCTTTCTTT	CASRGQANTEAFF
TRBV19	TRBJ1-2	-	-	TGTGCCAGTAGTATAGATCGGGAAGGGAACGGCTACACCTTC	CASSIDREGNGYTF
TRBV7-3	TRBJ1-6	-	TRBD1	TGTGCCAGCAGCGGACATACAGGGGGAGATAATTCACCCCTCCACTTT	CASSGHTGGDNSPLHF
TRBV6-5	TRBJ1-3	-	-	TGTGCCAGCAGTGGAACCGGGACAACGGGAAACACCATATATTTT	CASSGTGTTGNTIYF
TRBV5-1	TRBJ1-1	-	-	TGCGCCAGCAGCTCCCACCTTGTAAAGGCAGGCACTGAAGCTTTCTTT	CASSSHLVKAGTEAFF
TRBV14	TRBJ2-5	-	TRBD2	TGTGCCAGCCGGATACCGGCGGGAGTGAAAGAGACCCAGTACTTC	CASRIPAGVKETQYF
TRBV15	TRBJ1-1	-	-	TGTGCCACCAGCAGTTCTAGCTCGGGGGGATCTGAAGCTTTCTTT	CATSSSSSGGSEAFF
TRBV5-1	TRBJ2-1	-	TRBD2	TGCGCCAGCAGCTTGTTGACTAGCGGGAGGGTTAATGAGCAGTTCTTC	CASSLLTSGRVNEQFF
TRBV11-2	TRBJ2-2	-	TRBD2	TGTGCCAGCAGCTTATTCCTAGCGGCCGGGGAGCTGTTTTTT	CASSLFLAAGELFF